This T cell receptor (beta chain) was profiled in a study of blood T cell repertoires in COVID-19. About the research overall: Some COVID-19 samples were acute and others convalescent; all came from the United States, Italy and Spain. PBMCs, B-cell-depleted T cells, or T cells were the source of the cDNA or gDNA that made up the material.

Clones were read by immunoSEQ multiplex PCR, and TCRdb kept only the in-frame ones, dropping some. This sample has some 280,000 clones; about 91% occur once, and the top ten carry approximately 12%. The specimen sequenced was peripheral blood. The sequence was collected from a woman aged 55-69 years with acute or convalescent COVID-19.

The CDR3 sequence is CASSDLRSGANVLTF. The DNA for the CDR3 is TGTGCCAGCAGTGACTTGAGATCTGGGGCCAACGTCCTGACTTTC. This chain links TRBV6-2 or TRBV6-3 with TRBJ2-6; the D is unclear. Trimming took off 5 bases at V and 1 base at J, with 9 bases between the two ends. Germline V gives CDR1 MNHEY, CDR2 SVGEGT. The CDR3 is 15 amino acids.